The clone carrying this T cell receptor (beta chain) has just a few counts. What it binds is unknown. The sample comes from a study of regulatory T cells in long-lasting Graves disease. The study, taken as a whole, reports: The study found TRBV28, TRBJ1-2 and TRBJ2-5 favored in persistent disease.

As for time point: newly diagnosed GD, antithyroid drugs for less than 3 months. From RNA extracted from PBMCs, the TCR library was made. The CDR3 has 15 amino acids. Germline V CDR1 and CDR2: MDHEN, SYDVKM. V gave up 3 bases and J gave up 3 bases, with 12 bases separating them. The TCR beta library used iRepertoire HTBI primers with Arm-PCR amplification of CDR3. One entry per CDR3 protein, called by TCRdb with MiXCR from the multiplex PCR reads. The sample yields hundreds of thousands of distinct CDR3 sequences, roughly 15% seen once. A further study also used this sample, focusing on T cells in Graves' hyperthyroidism and ophthalmopathy. That report notes: Patients aged 18 to 65 had newly diagnosed hyperthyroidism of under 2 months' duration. TCR CDR3 regions were first amplified by RT-PCR with HTBI primers.

The rearrangement joins TRBV28 to TRBJ1-5; no clear D. This TCR was sampled from a man aged 18 to 29 with Graves disease. Sample: peripheral blood mononuclear cells (PBMCs), taken at new diagnosis, from a patient treated with antithyroid drugs. The CDR3 region has the DNA TGTGCCAGCAGTTTTCGGGGTAGATACAATCAGCCCCAGCATTTT. Protein sequence: CASSFRGRYNQPQHF.